Listed below are T cell receptor beta chains from one sample, sequenced in a study of identifying expanded T cells in peripheral blood. TCRdb keeps only in-frame clones here, not all; method: immunoSEQ multiplex PCR. This table holds 100,000 or so clones, approximately 88% found once. Specimen: blood. The receptors derive from a person between 18 and 75 years old in good health. Each CDR3 is given with its conserved first and last residue. Fields, in order: CDR3 DNA, CDR3 protein, J gene, D gene, clone size, V gene. The D gene is left open where the match is weak. Not every row has a clone size; where given, it reads once, few, many or a size class.

TGTGCCTGGAGTCCGACAACTAATGAAAAACTGTTTTTT,CAWSPTTNEKLFF,TRBJ1-4,NA,NA,TRBV30
TGTGCCAGCAGCCTCCATGAACAGGGCGCTGAGCAGTTCTTC,CASSLHEQGAEQFF,TRBJ2-1,NA,NA,TRBV7-3
TGTGCCAGCAGCCGGGGGGCGGGGAGCTCCTACAATGAGCAGTTCTTC,CASSRGAGSSYNEQFF,TRBJ2-1,NA,NA,TRBV7-7
TGTGCTAGTGGTTTGGGGGAACAGGGAAGCATTATGGATACGCAGTATTTT,CASGLGEQGSIMDTQYF,TRBJ2-3,NA,once,TRBV12-5
TGTGCCAGCAGCTCCAACTACGAGCAGTACTTC,CASSSNYEQYF,TRBJ2-7,NA,NA,TRBV5-6
TGTGCCAGCAGTCAACAAGGGAGGGGAGATTCCTACGAGCAGTACTTC,CASSQQGRGDSYEQYF,TRBJ2-7,TRBD2,NA,TRBV27
TGTGCCAGCAGTGACCGCAGTATGAACACTGAAGCTTTCTTT,CASSDRSMNTEAFF,TRBJ1-1,NA,NA,TRBV6-1
TGTGCCAGTATTAAGGGACAGCACTCTGGAAACACCATATATTTT,CASIKGQHSGNTIYF,TRBJ1-3,TRBD1,NA,TRBV19
TGTGCCAGCAGCCCAAGCGGTTCTAGCACAGATACGCAGTATTTT,CASSPSGSSTDTQYF,TRBJ2-3,NA,NA,TRBV5-4
TGTGCCATCCGGGGGAGCGGGGGGGCTTTAGATACGCAGTATTTT,CAIRGSGGALDTQYF,TRBJ2-3,TRBD2,NA,TRBV10-3
TGTGCCAGTAATAACCAGGGGGCATATGGCTACACCTTC,CASNNQGAYGYTF,TRBJ1-2,TRBD1,NA,TRBV19
TGTGCCAGTAGTCCGCAAAGGGGGGATTTCTCCTACAATGAGCAGTTCTTC,CASSPQRGDFSYNEQFF,TRBJ2-1,NA,NA,TRBV19
TGTGCCAGCAGCATGCCTCAGGGAACCGGGGAGCTGTTTTTT,CASSMPQGTGELFF,TRBJ2-2,NA,NA,TRBV7-9
TGCGCCAGCAGCTTGAACACCGGGGAGCTGTTTTTT,CASSLNTGELFF,TRBJ2-2,NA,NA,TRBV5-1
TGTGCCAGCAGTACCGCCGGGATCGCAAGCTACGAGCAGTACTTC,CASSTAGIASYEQYF,TRBJ2-7,NA,once,TRBV6-5
TGCAGCGTGGATCGGACTAGCGGGGGCCCGAGGGGAGAGACCCAGTACTTC,CSVDRTSGGPRGETQYF,TRBJ2-5,TRBD2,NA,TRBV29-1
TGTGCCAGCAGCTCCGGGACTAACCTAAGGGCCCGGGAGACCCAGTACTTC,CASSSGTNLRARETQYF,TRBJ2-5,TRBD2,NA,TRBV11-3
TGTGCCAGCAGTTTATCCTCCGCTGTAGGGGACACTGAAGCTTTCTTT,CASSLSSAVGDTEAFF,TRBJ1-1,NA,few,TRBV27
TGTGCCAGTAGTAGGAATGGACAGGTCTACGAGCAGTACTTC,CASSRNGQVYEQYF,TRBJ2-7,TRBD1,few,TRBV19
TGTGCCAGCAGCTTAGGACGGAACACTGAAGCTTTCTTT,CASSLGRNTEAFF,TRBJ1-1,NA,few,TRBV7-2
TGTGCCAGCAGCCCGACCCCCGGGGCCTACGAGCAGTACTTC,CASSPTPGAYEQYF,TRBJ2-7,NA,NA,TRBV4-2
TGTGCCATCAGTGAGTCTCCGGGACAGCTTTATGGCTACACCTTC,CAISESPGQLYGYTF,TRBJ1-2,TRBD1,NA,TRBV10-3
TGTGCCAGTAGTATAGGGGCAACCAGCACAGATACGCAGTATTTT,CASSIGATSTDTQYF,TRBJ2-3,NA,NA,TRBV19
TGCGCCAGCAGCTTGGGGGCAGCCCAAGAGACCCAGTACTTC,CASSLGAAQETQYF,TRBJ2-5,NA,NA,TRBV5-1
TGTGCCAGCAGTCCCCGCGAGGGATATGGCTACACCTTC,CASSPREGYGYTF,TRBJ1-2,NA,NA,TRBV6-6
TGTGCCAGTAGTGGGACGGGCACTTATGAAGCTTTCTTT,CASSGTGTYEAFF,TRBJ1-1,NA,NA,TRBV19
TGTGCCAGCAGCCCTGGGCGGGTATTCAATCAGCCCCAGCATTTT,CASSPGRVFNQPQHF,TRBJ1-5,NA,few,TRBV5-8
TGCGCCAGCAGCTTCGGGACAGCATCTCTCGGGCAGTACTTC,CASSFGTASLGQYF,TRBJ2-7,TRBD1,NA,TRBV5-1
TGTGCCAGCAGCGCGACAGGGGGCGACTATGGCTACACCTTC,CASSATGGDYGYTF,TRBJ1-2,TRBD1,NA,TRBV7-2
TGCGCCAGCAGCGGAGGGGGCGGGGAGCTGTTTTTT,CASSGGGGELFF,TRBJ2-2,NA,NA,TRBV4-3
TGTGCCAGCAGTACCCAGAACACTGAAGCTTTCTTT,CASSTQNTEAFF,TRBJ1-1,NA,NA,TRBV5-4
TGTGCCAGCAGCTTAACTTTGGGGGTTATCTATGGCTACACCTTC,CASSLTLGVIYGYTF,TRBJ1-2,NA,NA,TRBV11-2
TGTGCCAGCAGCCAAGAACTAGCGGGAGGGCCTACAGATACGCAGTATTTT,CASSQELAGGPTDTQYF,TRBJ2-3,TRBD2,NA,TRBV5-4
TGTGCCAGTAGTTGGGCAGGGGGCAGCCAGCCCCAGCATTTT,CASSWAGGSQPQHF,TRBJ1-5,TRBD1,few,TRBV19
TGTGCCAGAGAGGGGGTCAGGGCGAACACTGAAGCTTTCTTT,CAREGVRANTEAFF,TRBJ1-1,NA,NA,TRBV6-1
TGTGCCAGCAGTTACGCGTCAGCTGCAACTAATGAAAAACTGTTTTTT,CASSYASAATNEKLFF,TRBJ1-4,NA,once,TRBV6-5